A selection of T cell receptor beta chains follows, all from one sample in a study of T cell changes during pregnancy in multiple sclerosis. TCRdb's copy holds only in-frame clones and misses some; the assay was immunoSEQ multiplex PCR. The data contain tens of thousands of clones, 80% to 90% of them singletons. The sample in question was peripheral blood, obtained before pregnancy. The receptors here all came from a female donor with multiple sclerosis, enrolled in a pregnancy study. CDR3s include the opening cysteine and the closing phenylalanine or tryptophan. D genes are given only for firm matches. Size values are once, few and many counts, or a class for expanded clones, and some rows have none.

J gene | clone size | V gene | D gene | CDR3 DNA | CDR3 protein
TRBJ1-1 | . | TRBV9 | . | TGTGCCAGCAGCGTAGACCGACACCCGAACACTGAAGCTTTCTTT | CASSVDRHPNTEAFF
TRBJ1-2 | . | TRBV5-1 | . | TGCGCCAGCAGCCCTACGACAGGTTCTAGGGGTGGCTACACCTTC | CASSPTTGSRGGYTF
TRBJ2-1 | . | TRBV5-6 | TRBD1 | TGTGCCAGCAGCTTCGAGACAGGGGCCTACAATGAGCAGTTCTTC | CASSFETGAYNEQFF
TRBJ1-2 | . | TRBV30 | . | TGTGCCTGGAGTTGGGGAGCCTATGGCTACACCTTC | CAWSWGAYGYTF
TRBJ1-1 | . | TRBV5-6 | . | TGTGCCAGCAGCTTGACAGGTCGATATTCCACTGAAGCTTTCTTT | CASSLTGRYSTEAFF
TRBJ1-1 | . | TRBV28 | TRBD1 | TGTGCCAGCAGTCCTTACAGGGGGGGTGAAGCTTTCTTT | CASSPYRGGEAFF
TRBJ2-6 | . | TRBV11-1 | . | TGTGCCAGCAGCAACACAGACTCTGGGGCCAACGTCCTGACTTTC | CASSNTDSGANVLTF
TRBJ2-7 | once | TRBV19 | TRBD1 | TGTGCCAGTAGTCAGGGGACAGGCCCTCACGAGCAGTACTTC | CASSQGTGPHEQYF
TRBJ2-2 | once | TRBV7-6 | . | TGTGCCAGCAGCTTAAGATCCCCGGTGACACCCGGGGAGCTGTTTTTT | CASSLRSPVTPGELFF
TRBJ2-7 | few | TRBV27 | . | TGTGCCAGCAGTCATGACGGAGGGTGGGAGCAGTACTTC | CASSHDGGWEQYF
TRBJ2-3 | . | TRBV6-5 | . | TGTGCCAGCCGCTCCCAGGGGACCAGGCAGTATTTT | CASRSQGTRQYF
TRBJ1-5 | . | TRBV27 | . | TGTGCCAGCAGTTTATCTCAGGGTAGGCAGCCCCAGCATTTT | CASSLSQGRQPQHF
TRBJ2-3 | . | TRBV15 | TRBD2 | TGTGCCACCAGTGCGGGGACTAGCACCACAGATACGCAGTATTTT | CATSAGTSTTDTQYF
TRBJ2-1 | few | TRBV14 | . | TGTGCCAGCAGCCCCACCAGGTCCTACAATGAGCAGTTCTTC | CASSPTRSYNEQFF
TRBJ2-3 | . | TRBV18 | TRBD2 | TGTGCCAGCTCACCATTCGGCGCGGGAGAGGTAGATACGCAGTATTTT | CASSPFGAGEVDTQYF